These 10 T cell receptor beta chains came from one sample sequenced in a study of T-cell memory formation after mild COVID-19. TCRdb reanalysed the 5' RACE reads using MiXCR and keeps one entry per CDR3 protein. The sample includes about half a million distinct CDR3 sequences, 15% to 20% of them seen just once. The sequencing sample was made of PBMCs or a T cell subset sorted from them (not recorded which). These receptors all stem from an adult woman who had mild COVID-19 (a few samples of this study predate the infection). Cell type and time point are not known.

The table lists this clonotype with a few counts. The CDR3 DNA reads TGCAGTGCGATTCCCCTAGCGGGGGGCCGTACCGGGGAGCTGTTTTTT. This translates into CSAIPLAGGRTGELFF. The chain uses TRBV20-1 and TRBJ2-2; 11 nucleotides align to TRBD2. The germline V gene has CDR1 DFQATT and CDR2 SNEGSKA (reference sequence). The CDR3 is 16 amino acids. After removal of 6 bases from V and 5 bases from J, the junction contained 11 bases not matched to a gene.

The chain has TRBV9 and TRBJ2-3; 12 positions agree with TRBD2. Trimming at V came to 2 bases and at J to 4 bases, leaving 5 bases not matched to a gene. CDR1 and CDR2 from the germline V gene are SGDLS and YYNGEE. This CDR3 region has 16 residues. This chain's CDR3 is CASSVSSGGAADTQYF. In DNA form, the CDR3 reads TGTGCCAGCAGCGTTTCTAGCGGGGGGGCCGCAGATACGCAGTATTTT.

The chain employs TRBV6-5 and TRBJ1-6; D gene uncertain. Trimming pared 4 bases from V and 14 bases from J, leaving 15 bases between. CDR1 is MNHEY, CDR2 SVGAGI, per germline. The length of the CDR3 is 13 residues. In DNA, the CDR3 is TGTGCCAGCAGTTTGCGGCGGATGGCGGCCCTCCACTTT. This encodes CASSLRRMAALHF.

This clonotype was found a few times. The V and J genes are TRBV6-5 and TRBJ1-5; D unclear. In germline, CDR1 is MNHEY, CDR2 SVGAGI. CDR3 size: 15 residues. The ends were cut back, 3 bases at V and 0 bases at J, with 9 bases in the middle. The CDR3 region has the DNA TGTGCCAGCAGTTATTCACCCCGTAGCAATCAGCCCCAGCATTTT. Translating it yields CASSYSPRSNQPQHF.

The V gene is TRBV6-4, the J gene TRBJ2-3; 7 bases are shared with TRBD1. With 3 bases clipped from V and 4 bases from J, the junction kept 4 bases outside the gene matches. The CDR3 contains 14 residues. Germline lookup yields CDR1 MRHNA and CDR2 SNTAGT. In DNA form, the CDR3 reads TGTGCCAGCAGTGAAAGAGGGGGCCCAGATACGCAGTATTTT. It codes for CASSERGGPDTQYF.

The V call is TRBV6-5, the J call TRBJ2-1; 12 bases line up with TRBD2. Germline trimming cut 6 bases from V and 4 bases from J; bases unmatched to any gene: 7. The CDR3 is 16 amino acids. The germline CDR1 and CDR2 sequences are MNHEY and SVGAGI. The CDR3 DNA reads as TGTGCCAGCAGGACTAGCGGGGGTGCCGGGTACAATGAGCAGTTCTTC. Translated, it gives CASRTSGGAGYNEQFF.

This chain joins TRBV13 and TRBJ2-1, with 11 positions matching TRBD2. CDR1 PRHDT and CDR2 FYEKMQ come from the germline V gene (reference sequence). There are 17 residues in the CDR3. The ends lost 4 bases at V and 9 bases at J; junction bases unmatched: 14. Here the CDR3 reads CASSSLAGDFLGGEQFF. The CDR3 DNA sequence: TGTGCCAGCAGCTCACTAGCGGGGGATTTTCTCGGGGGTGAGCAGTTCTTC. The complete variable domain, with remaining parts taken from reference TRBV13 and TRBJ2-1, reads AAGVIQSPRHLIKEKRETATLKCYPIPRHDTVYWYQQGPGQDPQFLISFYEKMQSDKGSIPDRFSAQQFSDYHSELNMSSLELGDSALYFCASSSLAGDFLGGEQFFGPGTRLTVL.

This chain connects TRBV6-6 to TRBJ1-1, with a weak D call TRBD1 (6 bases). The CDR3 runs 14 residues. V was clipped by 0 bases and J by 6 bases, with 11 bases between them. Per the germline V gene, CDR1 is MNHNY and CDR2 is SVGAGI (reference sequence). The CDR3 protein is CASSYSGARAEAFF. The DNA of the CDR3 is TGTGCCAGCAGTTACTCGGGGGCGAGGGCTGAAGCTTTCTTT.

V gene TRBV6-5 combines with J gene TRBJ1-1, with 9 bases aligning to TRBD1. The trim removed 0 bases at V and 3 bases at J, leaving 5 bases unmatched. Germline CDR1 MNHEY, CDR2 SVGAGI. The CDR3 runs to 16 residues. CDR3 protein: CASSYSGQGSDTEAFF. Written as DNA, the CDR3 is TGTGCCAGCAGTTACTCGGGACAGGGCAGTGACACTGAAGCTTTCTTT.

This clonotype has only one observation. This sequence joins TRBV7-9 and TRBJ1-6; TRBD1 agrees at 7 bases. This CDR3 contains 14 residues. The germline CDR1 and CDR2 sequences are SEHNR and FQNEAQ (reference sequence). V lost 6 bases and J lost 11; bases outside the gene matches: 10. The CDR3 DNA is TGTGCCAGCAGTCAAGGACAGGATTCGGCACCCCTCCACTTT. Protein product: CASSQGQDSAPLHF.